This is a list of T cell receptor beta chains from one sample in a study of regulatory T cells in long-lasting Graves disease. Each CDR3 protein is one row after TCRdb ran MiXCR on the multiplex PCR reads. This sample yields more than 300,000 distinct CDR3 sequences, of which under 20% are seen a single time; just over 20% belongs to the top ten. These data were also filed under a second study, of T cells in Graves' hyperthyroidism and ophthalmopathy.

The input for sequencing was peripheral blood mononuclear cells (PBMCs), taken at new diagnosis, from a patient treated with antithyroid drugs. These receptors were taken from a woman younger than 30 with Graves disease. The CDR3 runs from the conserved cysteine through the conserved F or W. The D gene is left open where the match is weak. Clone size is given for some rows only: seen once, a few or many times, or a class if the clone is expanded.

TRBJ1-6 - TRBV29-1 12 - CSVGDGNSPLHF
TRBJ2-7 TRBD2 TRBV11-2 16 - CASSLNPGLAAYEQYF
TRBJ1-2 - TRBV10-3 12 - CAISRGRDGYTF
TRBJ2-3 TRBD2 TRBV7-6 16 many CASSLTGGRATDTQYF
TRBJ1-5 - TRBV2 14 many CASSDVSSNQPQHF
TRBJ2-7 TRBD2 TRBV5-1 17 few CASSLTTSGANSYEQYF
TRBJ2-5 - TRBV10-2 14 - CASRWGIIRETQYF
TRBJ2-1 TRBD2 TRBV11-2 17 many CASRSTLAQGSYNEQFF
TRBJ2-7 - TRBV15 14 - CATSRDGASYEQYF
TRBJ2-2 TRBD2 TRBV3-1 14 few CASRKREGRGELFF
TRBJ2-7 - TRBV10-3 13 many CAISGQDPYEQYF
TRBJ2-2 - TRBV7-2 13 few CASSLEYGGELFF
TRBJ1-5 - TRBV12-3/TRBV12-4 14 many CASSLVRGGQPQHF
TRBJ1-1 TRBD1 TRBV6-1 14 many CASRETGMNTEAFF
TRBJ2-2 TRBD1 TRBV11-2 15 few CASSLATGAGGELFF
TRBJ2-1 TRBD2 TRBV24-1 15 few CATSDPSGIVNEQFF
TRBJ2-3 TRBD1 TRBV2 17 many CASSETRTGGGTDTQYF
TRBJ2-7 TRBD2 TRBV6-5 15 - CASSLGLAGGGGQYF
TRBJ2-5 TRBD2 TRBV11-2 18 many CASTPGLAGPVSQETQYF
TRBJ1-1 - TRBV2 14 many CASRPPGRDTEAFF
TRBJ2-1 - TRBV3-1 14 few CASSTGSRYNEQFF
TRBJ1-2 - TRBV7-9 14 - CASSPRGGHYGYTF
TRBJ2-7 - TRBV7-2 14 many CASSLPGAPGEQYF
TRBJ2-5 - TRBV20-1 13 many CSAWGVREETQYF
TRBJ1-2 - TRBV5-1 12 many CASRRGNYGYTF
TRBJ2-1 TRBD2 TRBV6-1 14 - CASSTTSGYNEQFF
TRBJ2-1 TRBD2 TRBV12-3/TRBV12-4 14 many CASSRTSAYNEQFF
TRBJ1-1 - TRBV10-3 12 - CAISFRGTEAFF
TRBJ2-1 TRBD2 TRBV20-1 12 many CSATDLSGKQFF
TRBJ2-3 - TRBV6-4 15 - CASSEEQGSADTQYF
TRBJ1-4 - TRBV28 15 - CASSTRELANEKLFF
TRBJ2-5 TRBD2 TRBV20-1 16 many CSASFLAGGPLETQYF
TRBJ1-1 TRBD1 TRBV11-2 15 many CASSLGTGGLFEAFF
TRBJ1-2 - TRBV4-2 14 - CASSQDWEYYGYTF
TRBJ2-3 - TRBV15 17 many CATSRDEGSQATDTQYF
TRBJ2-3 TRBD1 TRBV5-1 15 many CASSSSGTGGDTQYF
TRBJ2-3 - TRBV2 15 many CASRDFDTRTDTQYF
TRBJ2-3 TRBD2 TRBV20-1 15 many CSASRTSGTTDTQYF
TRBJ2-2 - TRBV4-1 13 - CASSQDSSGELFF
TRBJ1-3 - TRBV7-9 17 many CASSLETGFGSGNTIYF
TRBJ2-5 - TRBV3-1 14 - CASSQHRIGETQYF
TRBJ2-7 TRBD1 TRBV6-5 17 many CASSYSATGGLSYEQYF
TRBJ2-7 TRBD2 TRBV20-1 15 - CSAYPVTGGFKEQYF
TRBJ2-3 - TRBV4-1 16 many CASSPFGGQPFDTQYF
TRBJ2-7 - TRBV2 14 many CASSMEGVGFEQYF
TRBJ2-1 TRBD2 TRBV11-2 18 - CASSSRTSGGAPYNEQFF